A selection of T cell receptor beta chains follows, all from one sample in a study of cytomegalovirus exposure and HLA in healthy donors. Sequencing was performed with immunoSEQ multiplex PCR; in TCRdb, only in-frame clones are kept and a portion is missing. This repertoire shows over 85,000 clones, roughly 79% found once; its top ten account for roughly 0.63%. Sequencing input: PBMCs. The receptors originated from a man between 25 and 39 years old in good health and CMV-seronegative. Each CDR3 is given with its conserved first and last residue. D genes are given only for firm matches. Expanded clones get a size class; other rows say once, few or many, or leave the size out.

CDR3 length: 14; V gene: TRBV6-5; D gene: TRBD2; clone size: once; J gene: TRBJ2-1; CDR3 protein: CASSPGLAGGEQFF; CDR3 DNA: TGTGCCAGCAGTCCGGGACTAGCGGGCGGTGAGCAGTTCTTC
CDR3 length: 17; V gene: TRBV28; D gene: TRBD2; clone size: once; J gene: TRBJ2-2; CDR3 protein: CASILGSAGVRGGELFF; CDR3 DNA: TGTGCCAGCATCCTAGGATCAGCGGGAGTTCGTGGCGGGGAGCTGTTTTTT
CDR3 length: 16; V gene: TRBV5-8; D gene: NA; clone size: NA; J gene: TRBJ2-3; CDR3 protein: CASSQRSGAYTDTQYF; CDR3 DNA: TGTGCCAGCAGCCAGAGAAGCGGAGCCTACACAGATACGCAGTATTTT
CDR3 length: 14; V gene: TRBV23-1; D gene: NA; clone size: NA; J gene: TRBJ2-7; CDR3 protein: CASSQFEEEDEQYF; CDR3 DNA: TGCGCCAGCAGTCAATTCGAGGAGGAGGACGAGCAGTACTTC
CDR3 length: 13; V gene: TRBV27; D gene: NA; clone size: NA; J gene: TRBJ2-2; CDR3 protein: CASSPRLTGELFF; CDR3 DNA: TGTGCCAGCAGTCCCCGGTTGACCGGGGAGCTGTTTTTT
CDR3 length: 16; V gene: TRBV7-2; D gene: TRBD1; clone size: once; J gene: TRBJ1-3; CDR3 protein: CASSLGDSFSGNTIYF; CDR3 DNA: TGTGCCAGCAGCTTAGGGGACAGTTTCTCTGGAAACACCATATATTTT
CDR3 length: 14; V gene: TRBV28; D gene: NA; clone size: NA; J gene: TRBJ1-1; CDR3 protein: CASSSTGTPDEAFF; CDR3 DNA: TGTGCCAGCAGTTCCACCGGGACACCCGATGAAGCTTTCTTT
CDR3 length: 13; V gene: TRBV6-6; D gene: TRBD1; clone size: NA; J gene: TRBJ2-3; CDR3 protein: CASSRQGTDTQYF; CDR3 DNA: TGTGCCAGCAGCCGACAGGGGACAGATACGCAGTATTTT
CDR3 length: 16; V gene: TRBV2; D gene: NA; clone size: NA; J gene: TRBJ1-3; CDR3 protein: CASRFWGQQAGNTIYF; CDR3 DNA: TGTGCCAGCAGATTCTGGGGGCAGCAAGCTGGAAACACCATATATTTT
CDR3 length: 14; V gene: TRBV5-6; D gene: NA; clone size: few; J gene: TRBJ1-1; CDR3 protein: CASSRNRAYTEAFF; CDR3 DNA: TGTGCCAGCAGCAGAAACAGGGCGTACACTGAAGCTTTCTTT
CDR3 length: 20; V gene: TRBV27; D gene: NA; clone size: NA; J gene: TRBJ2-4; CDR3 protein: CASSFYSPRTDTLAKNIQYF; CDR3 DNA: TGTGCCAGCAGTTTCTATTCCCCGCGGACAGATACTCTAGCCAAAAACATTCAGTACTTC
CDR3 length: 16; V gene: TRBV7-9; D gene: TRBD1; clone size: NA; J gene: TRBJ1-5; CDR3 protein: CASSLAGQAHNQPQHF; CDR3 DNA: TGTGCCAGCAGCTTAGCGGGACAGGCTCACAATCAGCCCCAGCATTTT
CDR3 length: 13; V gene: TRBV4-3; D gene: NA; clone size: medium-sized; J gene: TRBJ1-1; CDR3 protein: CASSHTSLAEAFF; CDR3 DNA: TGCGCCAGCAGCCATACATCCCTCGCTGAAGCTTTCTTT
CDR3 length: 14; V gene: TRBV5-6; D gene: NA; clone size: few; J gene: TRBJ1-3; CDR3 protein: CASSLVETGNTIYF; CDR3 DNA: TGTGCCAGCAGCTTGGTGGAGACGGGAAACACCATATATTTT
CDR3 length: 15; V gene: TRBV7-9; D gene: TRBD1; clone size: NA; J gene: TRBJ1-5; CDR3 protein: CASSLADRGNQPQHF; CDR3 DNA: TGTGCCAGCAGCTTAGCAGACAGGGGGAACCAGCCCCAGCATTTT
CDR3 length: 14; V gene: TRBV7-3; D gene: NA; clone size: NA; J gene: TRBJ2-3; CDR3 protein: CASSPRASRDTQYF; CDR3 DNA: TGTGCCAGCAGCCCCCGGGCTAGCAGAGATACGCAGTATTTT
CDR3 length: 16; V gene: TRBV4-2; D gene: NA; clone size: NA; J gene: TRBJ1-6; CDR3 protein: CASRLRVGAVNSPLHF; CDR3 DNA: TGTGCCAGCAGACTAAGAGTGGGTGCGGTTAATTCACCCCTCCACTTT
CDR3 length: 15; V gene: TRBV18; D gene: NA; clone size: NA; J gene: TRBJ1-1; CDR3 protein: CASSPGTVPNTEAFF; CDR3 DNA: TGTGCCAGCTCACCTGGGACTGTACCGAACACTGAAGCTTTCTTT
CDR3 length: 14; V gene: TRBV11-1; D gene: NA; clone size: NA; J gene: TRBJ1-3; CDR3 protein: CASSFGAPGNTIYF; CDR3 DNA: TGTGCCAGCAGCTTTGGGGCGCCGGGAAACACCATATATTTT
CDR3 length: 15; V gene: TRBV6-1; D gene: NA; clone size: few; J gene: TRBJ2-3; CDR3 protein: CASKAETVSTDTQYF; CDR3 DNA: TGTGCCAGCAAGGCCGAGACAGTGAGCACAGATACGCAGTATTTT
CDR3 length: 13; V gene: TRBV7-9; D gene: NA; clone size: NA; J gene: TRBJ1-2; CDR3 protein: CASSPRRGYGYTF; CDR3 DNA: TGTGCCAGCAGCCCCCGAAGGGGCTATGGCTACACCTTC
CDR3 length: 15; V gene: TRBV2; D gene: TRBD1; clone size: NA; J gene: TRBJ1-4; CDR3 protein: CASSGDRVGLEKLFF; CDR3 DNA: TGTGCCAGCAGTGGGGACAGGGTAGGATTGGAAAAACTGTTTTTT
CDR3 length: 16; V gene: TRBV29-1; D gene: NA; clone size: NA; J gene: TRBJ1-1; CDR3 protein: CSVEGGRGGLYTEAFF; CDR3 DNA: TGCAGCGTTGAAGGGGGTAGGGGGGGACTCTACACTGAAGCTTTCTTT
CDR3 length: 15; V gene: TRBV19; D gene: TRBD2; clone size: NA; J gene: TRBJ2-5; CDR3 protein: CASSPGRGGRETQYF; CDR3 DNA: TGTGCCAGTAGCCCGGGGCGGGGGGGCAGAGAGACCCAGTACTTC
CDR3 length: 13; V gene: TRBV2; D gene: TRBD1; clone size: few; J gene: TRBJ1-1; CDR3 protein: CASAQGEDTEAFF; CDR3 DNA: TGTGCCAGCGCCCAGGGGGAGGACACTGAAGCTTTCTTT
CDR3 length: 15; V gene: TRBV11-2; D gene: NA; clone size: NA; J gene: TRBJ1-3; CDR3 protein: CASSFQEVMGNTIYF; CDR3 DNA: TGTGCCAGCAGCTTCCAGGAAGTGATGGGAAACACCATATATTTT
CDR3 length: 13; V gene: TRBV27; D gene: NA; clone size: NA; J gene: TRBJ2-5; CDR3 protein: CASSSLGRETQYF; CDR3 DNA: TGTGCCAGCAGTTCGCTGGGGAGGGAGACCCAGTACTTC
CDR3 length: 16; V gene: TRBV7-9; D gene: NA; clone size: NA; J gene: TRBJ1-1; CDR3 protein: CASSLPLHRVDTEAFF; CDR3 DNA: TGTGCCAGCAGCCTACCACTACACAGGGTGGACACTGAAGCTTTCTTT
CDR3 length: 16; V gene: TRBV5-1; D gene: NA; clone size: few; J gene: TRBJ1-4; CDR3 protein: CASSFSSPVANEKLFF; CDR3 DNA: TGCGCCAGCAGCTTTTCTAGCCCTGTCGCTAATGAAAAACTGTTTTTT
CDR3 length: 15; V gene: TRBV6-5; D gene: TRBD1; clone size: once; J gene: TRBJ1-2; CDR3 protein: CASSSPGQLIYGYTF; CDR3 DNA: TGTGCCAGCAGTTCTCCGGGACAGCTTATCTATGGCTACACCTTC
CDR3 length: 15; V gene: TRBV9; D gene: TRBD2; clone size: NA; J gene: TRBJ2-2; CDR3 protein: CASSVSGGALGELFF; CDR3 DNA: TGTGCCAGCAGCGTCTCGGGGGGGGCCCTCGGGGAGCTGTTTTTT
CDR3 length: 14; V gene: TRBV6-1; D gene: NA; clone size: few; J gene: TRBJ1-4; CDR3 protein: CASSAAGPNEKLFF; CDR3 DNA: TGTGCCAGCAGCGCGGCAGGGCCTAATGAAAAACTGTTTTTT
CDR3 length: 15; V gene: TRBV27; D gene: NA; clone size: few; J gene: TRBJ2-2; CDR3 protein: CASSLSWPLTGELFF; CDR3 DNA: TGTGCCAGCAGTTTATCCTGGCCCCTCACCGGGGAGCTGTTTTTT
CDR3 length: 14; V gene: TRBV18; D gene: TRBD1; clone size: NA; J gene: TRBJ1-2; CDR3 protein: CASAPGTDLNGYTF; CDR3 DNA: TGTGCCAGCGCACCCGGGACAGATTTGAATGGCTACACCTTC
CDR3 length: 17; V gene: TRBV19; D gene: TRBD1; clone size: NA; J gene: TRBJ2-6; CDR3 protein: CASSIVEGALGANVLTF; CDR3 DNA: TGTGCCAGTAGTATAGTAGAGGGGGCGCTTGGGGCCAACGTCCTGACTTTC
CDR3 length: 17; V gene: TRBV7-8; D gene: NA; clone size: NA; J gene: TRBJ1-4; CDR3 protein: CASSLEAGPPANEKLFF; CDR3 DNA: TGTGCCAGCAGCTTAGAGGCGGGTCCCCCGGCTAATGAAAAACTGTTTTTT
CDR3 length: 15; V gene: TRBV6-6; D gene: NA; clone size: NA; J gene: TRBJ1-1; CDR3 protein: CASSYPLRGSTEAFF; CDR3 DNA: TGTGCCAGCAGTTACCCGTTAAGGGGGAGCACTGAAGCTTTCTTT
CDR3 length: 15; V gene: TRBV5-1; D gene: NA; clone size: NA; J gene: TRBJ2-2; CDR3 protein: CASSFGGRITGELFF; CDR3 DNA: TGCGCCAGCAGCTTTGGCGGAAGGATCACCGGGGAGCTGTTTTTT
CDR3 length: 14; V gene: TRBV19; D gene: NA; clone size: NA; J gene: TRBJ1-1; CDR3 protein: CASSIQGILTEAFF; CDR3 DNA: TGTGCCAGTAGTATACAGGGGATTCTGACTGAAGCTTTCTTT
CDR3 length: 14; V gene: TRBV6-5; D gene: TRBD1; clone size: NA; J gene: TRBJ2-3; CDR3 protein: CASTRGQNTDTQYF; CDR3 DNA: TGTGCCAGCACCCGGGGACAGAACACAGATACGCAGTATTTT
CDR3 length: 14; V gene: TRBV5-4; D gene: NA; clone size: NA; J gene: TRBJ2-3; CDR3 protein: CASRRGQGTDTQYF; CDR3 DNA: TGTGCCAGCAGGCGGGGCCAGGGTACAGATACGCAGTATTTT
CDR3 length: 15; V gene: TRBV11-2; D gene: TRBD2; clone size: once; J gene: TRBJ2-1; CDR3 protein: CASSLVAGSYNEQFF; CDR3 DNA: TGTGCCAGCAGCTTAGTAGCGGGTAGCTACAATGAGCAGTTCTTC
CDR3 length: 15; V gene: TRBV7-6; D gene: NA; clone size: NA; J gene: TRBJ2-5; CDR3 protein: CASSLAGEIQETQYF; CDR3 DNA: TGTGCCAGCAGCTTAGCGGGAGAAATTCAAGAGACCCAGTACTTC
CDR3 length: 15; V gene: TRBV11-1; D gene: NA; clone size: NA; J gene: TRBJ1-1; CDR3 protein: CASSLAGGGDIEAFF; CDR3 DNA: TGTGCCAGCAGCTTAGCAGGTGGGGGCGATATTGAAGCTTTCTTT
CDR3 length: 18; V gene: TRBV10-3; D gene: TRBD2; clone size: NA; J gene: TRBJ2-3; CDR3 protein: CAISEGTSGGSSTDTQYF; CDR3 DNA: TGTGCCATCAGTGAGGGGACTAGCGGGGGCTCTAGCACAGATACGCAGTATTTT
CDR3 length: 15; V gene: TRBV7-6; D gene: TRBD1; clone size: few; J gene: TRBJ2-2; CDR3 protein: CASSPETGYTGELFF; CDR3 DNA: TGTGCCAGCAGCCCTGAGACAGGGTACACCGGGGAGCTGTTTTTT
CDR3 length: 16; V gene: TRBV7-3; D gene: NA; clone size: NA; J gene: TRBJ1-1; CDR3 protein: CASSLRGQPMNTEAFF; CDR3 DNA: TGTGCCAGCAGCTTACGAGGACAGCCTATGAACACTGAAGCTTTCTTT
CDR3 length: 15; V gene: TRBV6-4; D gene: NA; clone size: NA; J gene: TRBJ2-3; CDR3 protein: CASSARALRRDTQYF; CDR3 DNA: TGTGCCAGCAGTGCTCGTGCGCTCCGTCGAGATACGCAGTATTTT